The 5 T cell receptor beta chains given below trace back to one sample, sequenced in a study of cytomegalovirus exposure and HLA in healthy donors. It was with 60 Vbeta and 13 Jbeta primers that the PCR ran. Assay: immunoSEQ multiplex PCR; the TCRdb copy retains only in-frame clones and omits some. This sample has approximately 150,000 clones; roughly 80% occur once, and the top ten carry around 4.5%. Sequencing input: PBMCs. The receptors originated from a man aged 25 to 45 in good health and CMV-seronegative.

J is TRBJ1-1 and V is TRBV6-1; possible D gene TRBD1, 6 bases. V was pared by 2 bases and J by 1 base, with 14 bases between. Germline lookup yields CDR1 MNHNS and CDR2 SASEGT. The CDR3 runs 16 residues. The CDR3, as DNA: TGTGCCAGCAGTGAACCCGGGGGGCGCGGGAACACTGAAGCTTTCTTT. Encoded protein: CASSEPGGRGNTEAFF.

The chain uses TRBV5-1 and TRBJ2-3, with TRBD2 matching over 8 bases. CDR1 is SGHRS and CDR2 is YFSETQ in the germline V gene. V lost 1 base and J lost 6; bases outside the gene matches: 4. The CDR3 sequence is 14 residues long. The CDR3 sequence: CASSLSGRSDTQYF. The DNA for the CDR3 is TGCGCCAGCAGCTTGAGCGGGAGAAGTGATACGCAGTATTTT.

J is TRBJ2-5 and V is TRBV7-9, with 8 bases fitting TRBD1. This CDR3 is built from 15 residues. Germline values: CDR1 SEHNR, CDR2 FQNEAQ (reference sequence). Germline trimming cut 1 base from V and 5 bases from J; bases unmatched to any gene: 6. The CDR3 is CASSLVQGARETQYF. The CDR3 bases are TGTGCCAGCAGCTTAGTTCAGGGGGCGCGGGAGACCCAGTACTTC.

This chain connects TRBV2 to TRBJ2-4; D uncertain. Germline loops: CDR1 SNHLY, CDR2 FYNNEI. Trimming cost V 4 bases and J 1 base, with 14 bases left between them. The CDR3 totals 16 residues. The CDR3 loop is CASSGFIGLAKNIQYF. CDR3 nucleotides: TGTGCCAGCAGTGGGTTCATCGGGTTGGCCAAAAACATTCAGTACTTC.

CDR3 sequence: CASSLKGEYGYTF. CDR3 nucleotides: TGTGCCAGCAGCTTAAAGGGGGAGTATGGCTACACCTTC. V and J are TRBV11-2 and TRBJ1-2; a possible D gene is TRBD1 (6 bases). The CDR3 extends over 13 amino acids. The germline gives CDR1 SGHAT, CDR2 FQNNGV. Trimming took off 2 bases at V and 5 bases at J, with 9 bases between the two ends.